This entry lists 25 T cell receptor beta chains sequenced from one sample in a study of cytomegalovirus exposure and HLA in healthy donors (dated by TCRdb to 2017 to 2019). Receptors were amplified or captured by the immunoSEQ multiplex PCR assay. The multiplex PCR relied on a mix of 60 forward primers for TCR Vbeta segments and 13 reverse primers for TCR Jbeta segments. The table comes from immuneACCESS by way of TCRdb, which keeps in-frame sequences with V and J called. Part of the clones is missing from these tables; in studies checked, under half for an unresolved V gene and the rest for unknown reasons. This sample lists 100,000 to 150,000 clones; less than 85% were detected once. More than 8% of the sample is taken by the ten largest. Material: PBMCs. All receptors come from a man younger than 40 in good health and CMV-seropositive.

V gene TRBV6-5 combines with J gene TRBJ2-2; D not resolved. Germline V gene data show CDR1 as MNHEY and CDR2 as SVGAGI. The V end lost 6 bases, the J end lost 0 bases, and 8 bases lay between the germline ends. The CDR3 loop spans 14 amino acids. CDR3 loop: CASRARPNTGELFF. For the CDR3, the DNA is TGTGCCAGCAGAGCCAGGCCGAACACCGGGGAGCTGTTTTTT.

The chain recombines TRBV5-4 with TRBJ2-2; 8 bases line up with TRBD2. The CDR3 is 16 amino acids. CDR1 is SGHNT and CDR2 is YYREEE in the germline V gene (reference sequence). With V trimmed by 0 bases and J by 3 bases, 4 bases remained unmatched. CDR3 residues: CASSLGAGADTGELFF. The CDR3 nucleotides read TGTGCCAGCAGCTTGGGAGCGGGGGCTGACACCGGGGAGCTGTTTTTT.

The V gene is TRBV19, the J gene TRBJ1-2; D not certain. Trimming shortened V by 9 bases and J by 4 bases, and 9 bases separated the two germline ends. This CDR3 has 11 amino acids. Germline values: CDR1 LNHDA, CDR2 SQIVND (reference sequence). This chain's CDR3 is CASSTGYGYTF. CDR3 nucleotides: TGTGCCAGCTCAACTGGCTATGGCTACACCTTC.

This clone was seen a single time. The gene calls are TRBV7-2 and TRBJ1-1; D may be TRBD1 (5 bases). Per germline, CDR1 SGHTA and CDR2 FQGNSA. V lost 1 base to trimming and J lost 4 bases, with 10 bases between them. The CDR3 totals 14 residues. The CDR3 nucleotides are TGTGCCAGCAGCTTAGGGGGGGGGTTCACTGAAGCTTTCTTT. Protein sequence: CASSLGGGFTEAFF.

The CDR3 spells CASSLDLGRTYEQYF. DNA for the CDR3: TGTGCCAGCAGCTTAGATTTGGGCAGAACCTACGAGCAGTACTTC. The V call is TRBV11-2, the J call TRBJ2-7, with unresolved D. V was shortened by 0 bases and J by 2 bases, with 11 bases between the two germline ends. The CDR3 runs 15 residues. The germline gives CDR1 SGHAT, CDR2 FQNNGV.

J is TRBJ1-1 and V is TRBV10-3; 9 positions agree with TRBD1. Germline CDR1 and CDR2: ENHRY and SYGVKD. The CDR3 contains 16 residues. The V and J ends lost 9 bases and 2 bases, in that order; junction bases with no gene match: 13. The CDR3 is CAMSKGQGRINTEAFF. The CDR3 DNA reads TGTGCCATGAGTAAAGGACAGGGGAGGATAAACACTGAAGCTTTCTTT.

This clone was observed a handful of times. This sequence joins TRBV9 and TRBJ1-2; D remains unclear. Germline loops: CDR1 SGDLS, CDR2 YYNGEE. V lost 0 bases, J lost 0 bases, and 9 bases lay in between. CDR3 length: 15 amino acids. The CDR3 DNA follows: TGTGCCAGCAGCGTAGCTACGACTACTAACTATGGCTACACCTTC. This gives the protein CASSVATTTNYGYTF.

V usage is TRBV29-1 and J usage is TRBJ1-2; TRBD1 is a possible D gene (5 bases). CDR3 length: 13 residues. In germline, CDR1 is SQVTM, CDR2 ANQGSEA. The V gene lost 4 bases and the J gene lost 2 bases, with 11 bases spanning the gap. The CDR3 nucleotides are TGCAGCGTTGTGGTAGGGGTGAACTATGGCTACACCTTC. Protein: CSVVVGVNYGYTF.

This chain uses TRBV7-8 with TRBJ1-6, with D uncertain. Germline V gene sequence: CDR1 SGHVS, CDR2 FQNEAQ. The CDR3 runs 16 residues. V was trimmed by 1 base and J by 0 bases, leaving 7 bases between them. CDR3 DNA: TGTGCCAGCAGCTTAGGAGGAAGCTCCTATAATTCACCCCTCCACTTT. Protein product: CASSLGGSSYNSPLHF.

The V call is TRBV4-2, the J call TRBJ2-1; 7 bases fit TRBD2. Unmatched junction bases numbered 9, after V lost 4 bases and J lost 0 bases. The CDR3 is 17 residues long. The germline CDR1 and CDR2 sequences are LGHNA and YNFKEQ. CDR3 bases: TGTGCCAGCAGCCTCCGAATAGCTAGCGGCTCCTACAATGAGCAGTTCTTC. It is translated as CASSLRIASGSYNEQFF.

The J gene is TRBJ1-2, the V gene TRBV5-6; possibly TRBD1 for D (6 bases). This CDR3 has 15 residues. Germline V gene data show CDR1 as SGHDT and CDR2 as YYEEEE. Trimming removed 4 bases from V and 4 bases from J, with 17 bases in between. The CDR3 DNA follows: TGTGCCAGCAGCCTCAACAGGGAAACTGTCTATGGCTACACCTTC. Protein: CASSLNRETVYGYTF.

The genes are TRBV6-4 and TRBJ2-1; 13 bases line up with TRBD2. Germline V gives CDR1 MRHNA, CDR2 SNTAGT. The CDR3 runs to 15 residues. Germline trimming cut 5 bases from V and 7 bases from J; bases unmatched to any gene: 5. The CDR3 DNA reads TGTGCCAGCAGTTTACTAGCGGGGGGGCCTAATGAGCAGTTCTTC. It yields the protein CASSLLAGGPNEQFF.

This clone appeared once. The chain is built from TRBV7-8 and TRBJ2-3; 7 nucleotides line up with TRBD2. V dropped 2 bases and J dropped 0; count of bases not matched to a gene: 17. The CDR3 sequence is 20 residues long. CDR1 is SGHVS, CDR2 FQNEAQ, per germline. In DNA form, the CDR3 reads TGTGCCAGCAGCTTATTTCGAGCGGGGCTATCCACAGCTAGCACAGATACGCAGTATTTT. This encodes CASSLFRAGLSTASTDTQYF.

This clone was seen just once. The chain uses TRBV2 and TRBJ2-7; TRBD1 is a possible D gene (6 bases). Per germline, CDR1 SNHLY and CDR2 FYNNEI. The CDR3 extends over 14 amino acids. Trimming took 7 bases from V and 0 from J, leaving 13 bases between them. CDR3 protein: CASTLRQDSYEQYF. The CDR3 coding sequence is TGTGCCAGCACCCTAAGACAGGACTCCTACGAGCAGTACTTC. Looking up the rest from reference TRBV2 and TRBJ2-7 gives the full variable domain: EPEVTQTPSHQVTQMGQEVILRCVPISNHLYFYWYRQILGQKVEFLVSFYNNEISEKSEIFDDQFSVERPDGSNFTLKIRSTKLEDSAMYFCASTLRQDSYEQYFGPGTRLTVT.

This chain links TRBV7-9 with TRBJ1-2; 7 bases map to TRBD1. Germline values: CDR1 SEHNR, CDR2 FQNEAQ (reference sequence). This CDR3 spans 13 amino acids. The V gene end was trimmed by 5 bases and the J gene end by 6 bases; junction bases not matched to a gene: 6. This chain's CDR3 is CASSLGQQNGYTF. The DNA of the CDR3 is TGTGCCAGCAGCCTGGGACAGCAAAATGGCTACACCTTC.

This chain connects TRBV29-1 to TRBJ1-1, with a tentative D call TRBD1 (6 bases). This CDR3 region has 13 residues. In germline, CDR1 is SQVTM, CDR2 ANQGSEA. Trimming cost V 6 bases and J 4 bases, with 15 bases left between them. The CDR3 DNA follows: TGCAGCGTAGACACAGGGACCCCCACTGAAGCTTTCTTT. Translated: CSVDTGTPTEAFF. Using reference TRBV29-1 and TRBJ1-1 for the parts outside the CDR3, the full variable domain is SAVISQKPSRDICQRGTSLTIQCQVDSQVTMMFWYRQQPGQSLTLIATANQGSEATYESGFVIDKFPISRPNLTFSTLTVSNMSPEDSSIYLCSVDTGTPTEAFFGQGTRLTVV.

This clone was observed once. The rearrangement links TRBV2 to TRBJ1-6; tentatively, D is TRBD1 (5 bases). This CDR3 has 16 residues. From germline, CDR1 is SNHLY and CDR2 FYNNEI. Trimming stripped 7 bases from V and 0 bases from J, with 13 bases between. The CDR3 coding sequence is TGTGCCAGCAATGGCAGGGAAAGCTCCTATAATTCACCCCTCCACTTT. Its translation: CASNGRESSYNSPLHF.

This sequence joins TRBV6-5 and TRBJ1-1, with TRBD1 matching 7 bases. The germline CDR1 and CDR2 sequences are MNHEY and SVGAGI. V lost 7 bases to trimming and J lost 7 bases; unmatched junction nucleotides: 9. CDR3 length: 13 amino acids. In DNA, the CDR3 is TGTGCCAGCAACTTAGACAGGGCCGATGAAGCTTTCTTT. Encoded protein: CASNLDRADEAFF.

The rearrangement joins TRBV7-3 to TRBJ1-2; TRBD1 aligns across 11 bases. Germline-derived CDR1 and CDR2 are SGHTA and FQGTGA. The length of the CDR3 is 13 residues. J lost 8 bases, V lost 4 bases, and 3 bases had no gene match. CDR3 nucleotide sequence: TGTGCCAGCAGCTCGGACAGGGGGCTCGGCTACACCTTC. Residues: CASSSDRGLGYTF. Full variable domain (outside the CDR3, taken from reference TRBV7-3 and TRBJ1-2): GAGVSQTPSNKVTEKGKYVELRCDPISGHTALYWYRQSLGQGPEFLIYFQGTGAADDSGLPNDRFFAVRPEGSVSTLKIQRTERGDSAVYLCASSSDRGLGYTFGSGTRLTVV.

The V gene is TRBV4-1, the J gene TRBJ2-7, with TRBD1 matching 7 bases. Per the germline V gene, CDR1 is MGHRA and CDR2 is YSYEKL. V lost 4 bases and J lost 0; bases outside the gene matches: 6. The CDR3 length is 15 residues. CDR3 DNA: TGCGCCAGCAGCCCAACGGGACAGAGCTCCTACGAGCAGTACTTC. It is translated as CASSPTGQSSYEQYF.

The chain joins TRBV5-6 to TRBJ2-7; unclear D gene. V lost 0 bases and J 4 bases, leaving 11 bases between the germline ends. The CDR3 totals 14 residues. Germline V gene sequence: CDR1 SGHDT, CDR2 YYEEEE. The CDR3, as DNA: TGTGCCAGCAGCTTGGGAGGCTTATTGTACGAGCAGTACTTC. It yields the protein CASSLGGLLYEQYF.

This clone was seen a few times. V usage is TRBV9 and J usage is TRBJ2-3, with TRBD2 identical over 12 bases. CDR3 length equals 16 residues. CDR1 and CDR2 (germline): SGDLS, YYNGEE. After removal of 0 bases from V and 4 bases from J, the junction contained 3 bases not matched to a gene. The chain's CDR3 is CASSVAASGGADTQYF. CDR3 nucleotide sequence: TGTGCCAGCAGCGTAGCGGCTAGCGGGGGGGCAGATACGCAGTATTTT.

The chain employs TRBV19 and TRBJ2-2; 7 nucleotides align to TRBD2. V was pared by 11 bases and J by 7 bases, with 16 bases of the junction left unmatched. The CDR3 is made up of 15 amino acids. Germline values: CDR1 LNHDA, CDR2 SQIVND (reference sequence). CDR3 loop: CAREGGQDLDGELFF. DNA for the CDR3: TGTGCCCGAGAGGGAGGGCAAGACCTCGACGGGGAGCTGTTTTTT.

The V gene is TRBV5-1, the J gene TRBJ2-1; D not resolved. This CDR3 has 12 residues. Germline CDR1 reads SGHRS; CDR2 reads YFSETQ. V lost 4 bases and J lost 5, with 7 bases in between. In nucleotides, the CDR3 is TGCGCCAGCAGCGACAACCACAATGAGCAGTTCTTC. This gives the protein CASSDNHNEQFF.

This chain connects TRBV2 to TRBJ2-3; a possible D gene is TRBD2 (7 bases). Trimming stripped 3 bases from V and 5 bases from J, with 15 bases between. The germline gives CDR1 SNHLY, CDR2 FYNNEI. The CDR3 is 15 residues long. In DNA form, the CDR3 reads TGTGCCAGCAGTGACTCACGGGGGGCGGGAGATACGCAGTATTTT. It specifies CASSDSRGAGDTQYF.